Each of the 4 T cell receptor beta chains below was sequenced from the same sample in a study of T cell repertoires in cytomegalovirus infection. From the reads, TCRdb called clonotypes with MiXCR, one entry per CDR3 protein. The table lists over 300,000 distinct CDR3 sequences, 17% of them singletons. The sample comprised PBMCs. These receptors all come from a human donor in good health (CMV status not recorded). Some clones in this sample may be carry-over from other donors' samples.

This clonotype appeared a few times. One junction end does not reproduce the germline sequence, and a read error may be involved. The chain uses TRBV18 and TRBJ2-3, with D possibly being TRBD1 (5 bases). Germline V CDR1 and CDR2: KGHSH, LQKENI. This CDR3 has 15 amino acids. This CDR3 is CASSPKNTGPFRVLF. The CDR3 bases are TGTGCCAGCTCACCAAAAAATACAGGCCCTTTCCGTGTTCTTTTT. The full variable domain, its missing parts supplied by reference TRBV18 and TRBJ2-3, is NAGVMQNPRHLVRRRGQEARLRCSPMKGHSHVYWYRQLPEEGLKFMVYLQKENIIDESGMPKERFSAEFPKEGPSILRIQQVVRGDSAAYFCASSPKNTGPFRVLFGPGTRLTVL.

V and J are TRBV3-1 and TRBJ1-1; 9 nucleotides line up with TRBD1. The ends lost 3 bases at V and 1 base at J; junction bases unmatched: 3. In germline, CDR1 is LGHDT, CDR2 YNNKEL (reference sequence). This CDR3 has 15 residues. The CDR3 DNA reads TGTGCCAGCAGCCACTGGGACAGGGCGAACACTGAAGCTTTCTTT. Translation: CASSHWDRANTEAFF. The full variable domain, rest sourced from reference TRBV3-1 and TRBJ1-1, is DTAVSQTPKYLVTQMGNDKSIKCEQNLGHDTMYWYKQDSKKFLKIMFSYNNKELIINETVPNRFSPKSPDKAHLNLHINSLELGDSAVYFCASSHWDRANTEAFFGQGTRLTVV.

This chain connects TRBV5-4 to TRBJ1-3; maybe TRBD1 (6 bases). Looked up from germline, CDR1 is SGHNT and CDR2 is YYREEE (reference sequence). The CDR3 runs 14 residues. V shed 10 bases and J shed 8 bases, with 22 bases lying between them. The CDR3 spells CAGGSDRRRDTIYF. CDR3 nucleotide sequence: TGTGCCGGGGGATCGGACAGACGTCGGGACACCATATATTTT.

This clonotype was recorded at least ten times. This chain connects TRBV19 to TRBJ1-2; D is uncertain. V lost 5 bases and J lost 2, with 15 bases in between. The germline gives CDR1 LNHDA, CDR2 SQIVND (reference sequence). CDR3 size: 15 residues. The CDR3 DNA sequence: TGTGCCAGTAGTCGGGGAGATGGGTTAAACTATGGCTACACCTTC. Translated: CASSRGDGLNYGYTF.